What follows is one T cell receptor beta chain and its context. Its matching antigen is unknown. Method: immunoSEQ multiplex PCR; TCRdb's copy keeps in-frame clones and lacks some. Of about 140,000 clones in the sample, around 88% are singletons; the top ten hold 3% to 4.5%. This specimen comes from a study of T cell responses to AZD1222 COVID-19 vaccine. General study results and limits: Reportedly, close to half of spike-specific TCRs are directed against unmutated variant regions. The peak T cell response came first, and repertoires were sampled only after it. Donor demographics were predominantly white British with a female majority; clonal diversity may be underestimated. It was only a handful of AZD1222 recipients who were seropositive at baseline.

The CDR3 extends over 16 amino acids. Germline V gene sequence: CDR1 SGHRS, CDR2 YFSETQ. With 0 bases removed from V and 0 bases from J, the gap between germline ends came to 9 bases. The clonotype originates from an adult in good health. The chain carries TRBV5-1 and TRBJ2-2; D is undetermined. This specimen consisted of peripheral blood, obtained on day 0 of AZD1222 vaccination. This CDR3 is CASSLVSGTNTGELFF. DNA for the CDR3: TGCGCCAGCAGCTTGGTATCCGGTACGAACACCGGGGAGCTGTTTTTT.